One TCR beta chain is described in this entry. Losses at the gene ends were 7 bases for V and 5 bases for J; bases not matched to a gene: 5. The CDR3 totals 13 residues. The germline gives CDR1 LNHDA, CDR2 SQIVND (reference sequence). This entry belongs to a study of blood T cell repertoires in COVID-19. The assay was immunoSEQ multiplex PCR, and TCRdb's table has in-frame clones only and misses some. The sample holds nearly 200,000 clones; 70% to 90% are singletons and the top ten take roughly 8.4%. This clonotype was sampled from a woman under 30 who had recovered from COVID-19. The rearrangement joins TRBV19 to TRBJ2-1, with 7 bases identical to TRBD1. Sequencing was done on a sample of PBMCs or T cells enriched from blood (not recorded which). CDR3 DNA: TGTGCCAGTAACCGGGACAGTCACAATGAGCAGTTCTTC. It encodes CASNRDSHNEQFF.